The next 20 T cell receptor beta chains were all read from a single sample in a study of ipilimumab plus nivolumab after autologous stem cell transplantation. TCRdb keeps only in-frame clones here, not all; method: immunoSEQ multiplex PCR. Here the sample spans about 16,000 clones, approximately 71% being singletons. Sequences were derived from PBMCs, sampled in a trial of ipilimumab plus nivolumab as post-transplant consolidation. The receptors shown here come from a male donor with diffuse large B-cell lymphoma.

The chain recombines TRBV7-3 with TRBJ1-1, with D perhaps matching TRBD1 (6 bases). Germline assignment: CDR1 SGHTA and CDR2 FQGTGA. Trimming took off 7 bases at V and 4 bases at J, with 13 bases between the two ends. CDR3 size: 13 residues. CDR3 amino acids: CASNDRRATEAFF. The CDR3 DNA sequence: TGTGCCAGCAACGACAGGAGGGCCACTGAAGCTTTCTTT. The whole variable domain, filled in from reference TRBV7-3 and TRBJ1-1, reads GAGVSQTPSNKVTEKGKYVELRCDPISGHTALYWYRQSLGQGPEFLIYFQGTGAADDSGLPNDRFFAVRPEGSVSTLKIQRTERGDSAVYLCASNDRRATEAFFGQGTRLTVV.

This sequence joins TRBV29-1 and TRBJ2-7; the match to TRBD1 covers 7 bases. Trimming took 7 bases from V and 7 from J; bases not matched to a gene: 10. Germline CDR1 reads SQVTM; CDR2 reads ANQGSEA. The CDR3 consists of 12 residues. This CDR3 is CSAYGAGGEQYF. The CDR3 nucleotides are TGCAGCGCCTACGGGGCAGGGGGTGAGCAGTACTTC.

This clone has a single count. V gene TRBV25-1 combines with J gene TRBJ2-1; D not resolved. Deletions cut 3 bases from V and 8 bases from J, with 23 bases between. Per germline, CDR1 MGHDK and CDR2 SYGVNS. This CDR3 comprises 17 residues. CDR3 protein: CASSEARVGPSDDEQFF. As DNA, the CDR3 is TGTGCCAGCAGTGAGGCGAGAGTAGGACCCTCGGACGATGAGCAGTTCTTC.

This sequence joins TRBV30 and TRBJ1-1; unclear D gene. The CDR3 totals 11 residues. Trimming removed 2 bases at V and 4 bases at J, with 5 bases between. From germline, CDR1 is GTSNPN and CDR2 SVGIG (reference sequence). The CDR3 loop reads CAWSSITEAFF. Here the CDR3 DNA reads TGTGCCTGGAGTTCAATCACTGAAGCTTTCTTT.

The rearrangement uses TRBV30 and TRBJ2-5; perhaps TRBD1 as D (6 bases). The CDR3 has 11 residues. The V gene's germline CDR1 is GTSNPN and CDR2 SVGIG (reference sequence). Between the trimmed V and J ends, which lost 5 bases and 6 bases, there was a span of 10 bases. The CDR3 DNA follows: TGTGCCTGGCAGGGGTTGAAGACCCAGTACTTC. It yields the protein CAWQGLKTQYF.

The chain couples TRBV5-1 to TRBJ2-2; D is unresolved. Trimming stripped 4 bases from V and 6 bases from J, with 13 bases between. This CDR3 is 14 amino acids long. Germline values: CDR1 SGHRS, CDR2 YFSETQ. CDR3 amino acids: CASSPLIGSGELFF. CDR3 sequence (DNA): TGCGCCAGCAGCCCTTTGATTGGGTCCGGGGAGCTGTTTTTT.

The DNA of the CDR3 is TGTGCCAGTAGTAGGGAGACAGGGAGGGCTAACCGACAGTTCTTC. Translated: CASSRETGRANRQFF. The rearrangement links TRBV19 to TRBJ2-1, with D perhaps given as TRBD1 or TRBD2 (7 bases each). Germline CDR1 reads LNHDA; CDR2 reads SQIVND (reference sequence). CDR3 length: 15 amino acids. V lost 4 bases and J 13 bases, leaving 23 bases between the germline ends.

The chain carries TRBV5-1 and TRBJ2-7; 10 positions match TRBD2. V was clipped by 5 bases and J by 0 bases; unmatched bases: 5. The CDR3 runs 15 residues. CDR1 and CDR2 from the germline V gene are SGHRS and YFSETQ. The CDR3 spells CASSIAGGYSYEQYF. As DNA, the CDR3 is TGCGCCAGCAGTATAGCGGGGGGCTACTCCTACGAGCAGTACTTC.

To note about this clone: The junction shows a germline mismatch at one end, possibly a read error. This rearrangement joins TRBV7-7 to TRBJ1-1; no firm D call. This CDR3 region has 13 residues. Germline-derived CDR1 and CDR2 are SSHAT and FNYEAQ (reference sequence). The CDR3 nucleotides read TGTGCTAGCAGCCCAGCCGTGGGCACTGAAGCTTTCTTT. It yields the protein CASSPAVGTEAFF.

V is TRBV5-8 and J is TRBJ2-5; a possible D gene is TRBD2 (6 bases). V was trimmed by 2 bases and J by 4 bases, leaving 15 bases between them. Germline CDR1 reads SGHTS; CDR2 reads YDEGEE. This CDR3 comprises 15 residues. The CDR3 nucleotides are TGTGCCAGCAGCTTCCGGAGGGGCCTAGCAGAGACCCAGTACTTC. Its translation: CASSFRRGLAETQYF.

This chain joins TRBV28 and TRBJ1-2; tentatively, D is TRBD1 (5 bases). This CDR3 is built from 13 residues. V shed 3 bases and J shed 4 bases, with 9 bases lying between them. Germline V gene lookup returns CDR1 MDHEN and CDR2 SYDVKM. The CDR3 region is CASSFGGVYGYTF. In nucleotides, the CDR3 is TGTGCCAGCAGTTTTGGGGGGGTCTATGGCTACACCTTC.

The chain is built from TRBV14 and TRBJ1-1, with D possibly being TRBD1 (5 bases). The germline gives CDR1 SGHDN, CDR2 FVKESK. The CDR3 totals 15 residues. V was shortened by 1 base and J by 0 bases, with 9 bases between the two germline ends. The CDR3 loop is CASSQGGALNTEAFF. Written as DNA, the CDR3 is TGTGCCAGCAGCCAAGGAGGGGCCTTGAACACTGAAGCTTTCTTT.

This chain joins TRBV19 and TRBJ2-3; D uncertain. Trimming removed 8 bases from V and 6 bases from J, with 6 bases in between. This CDR3 is 10 amino acids long. Germline-derived CDR1 and CDR2 are LNHDA and SQIVND (reference sequence). CDR3 region: CASGRDTQYF. The CDR3 DNA follows: TGTGCCAGTGGTCGGGATACGCAGTATTTT.

The chain links TRBV10-2 to TRBJ2-1; 8 nucleotides match TRBD2. This CDR3 region has 15 residues. Trimming removed 1 base from V and 4 bases from J; junction bases left unmatched: 3. Germline assignment: CDR1 WSHSY and CDR2 SAAADI. The CDR3 nucleotides are TGCGCCAGCAGTGAGTGGCGGGGGGCTTACAATGAGCAGTTCTTC. Its translation is CASSEWRGAYNEQFF.

The chain is built from TRBV5-5 and TRBJ2-1; 12 nucleotides align to TRBD2. There are 16 residues in the CDR3. V lost 1 base to trimming and J lost 6 bases; unmatched junction nucleotides: 5. The germline CDR1 and CDR2 sequences are SGHKS and YYEKEE (reference sequence). CDR3 sequence: CASSLRTSGTFNEQFF. The CDR3 region has the DNA TGTGCCAGCAGCTTGCGGACTAGCGGGACCTTCAATGAGCAGTTCTTC.

By share, this clone counts as medium-sized. The chain recombines TRBV7-9 with TRBJ2-1; D is unresolved. This CDR3 is built from 12 residues. V was cut by 5 bases and J by 7 bases, with 9 bases left in between. From germline, CDR1 is SEHNR and CDR2 FQNEAQ (reference sequence). The CDR3 sequence: CASSPRVNEQFF. The CDR3 bases are TGTGCCAGCAGCCCACGGGTAAATGAGCAGTTCTTC.

This clone was recorded only once. The J gene is TRBJ2-7, the V gene TRBV19; 8 bases fit TRBD1. The CDR3 totals 15 residues. Germline CDR1 reads LNHDA; CDR2 reads SQIVND (reference sequence). Trimming took 5 bases from V and 6 from J; bases not matched to a gene: 12. The CDR3 is CASSAQGAFPAEQYF. The CDR3 nucleotides read TGTGCCAGTAGTGCTCAGGGGGCTTTCCCCGCCGAGCAGTACTTC.

This clone was seen more than once but under ten times. Here the CDR3 DNA reads TGCGCCAGCAGCCACGCAGGGGGAGGTTCACCCCTCCACTTT. Its translation is CASSHAGGGSPLHF. J is TRBJ1-6 and V is TRBV4-1; 7 nucleotides match TRBD1. V lost 3 bases, J lost 9 bases, and 5 bases stayed unmatched. The CDR3 consists of 14 residues. Germline V gene sequence: CDR1 MGHRA, CDR2 YSYEKL.

This clone is termed medium-sized (0.01 to 0.1%). V usage is TRBV25-1 and J usage is TRBJ1-2; possibly TRBD1 for D (5 bases). The CDR3 is 15 residues long. The V and J ends lost 4 bases and 5 bases respectively, with 17 bases between them. From germline, CDR1 is MGHDK and CDR2 SYGVNS. The CDR3 spells CASSAGRGSLYGYTF. In nucleotides, the CDR3 is TGTGCCAGCAGTGCAGGACGGGGGAGTCTTTATGGCTACACCTTC.

The V call is TRBV5-1, the J call TRBJ2-2, with TRBD1 matching over 8 bases. CDR1 and CDR2 from the germline V gene are SGHRS and YFSETQ. The CDR3 spans 17 residues. Trimming took 4 bases from V and 1 from J; bases not matched to a gene: 9. The CDR3 spells CASSVLPGTGNTGELFF. Written as DNA, the CDR3 is TGCGCCAGCAGCGTGCTTCCCGGGACAGGGAACACCGGGGAGCTGTTTTTT.